The present entry profiles one TCR beta chain with its context. Its antigen is not known. This sample was included in a study of T-cell memory formation after mild COVID-19. Study results and caveats: Shrinking CD4+ clones were chiefly CM and EM; CD8+ ones were chiefly EMRA.

The CDR3 consists of 16 residues. V lost 4 bases and J lost 3; bases outside the gene matches: 9. CDR1 and CDR2 from the germline V gene are MNHNS and SASEGT. After 5'RACE with constant-segment primers, TCR alpha and TCR beta cDNA libraries carrying sample barcodes and UMIs were obtained. One entry per CDR3 protein, called by TCRdb with MiXCR from the 5' RACE reads. The data contain around 400,000 distinct CDR3 sequences, 20% to 25% of them singletons. Sample: PBMCs or a T cell subset sorted from them (not recorded which). The source is an adult woman who had mild COVID-19 (a few samples of this study predate the infection). Cell type and time point are not known. The chain combines TRBV6-1 with TRBJ2-3, with 8 bases identical to TRBD2. The chain's CDR3 is CASSVPAGGGTDTQYF. The CDR3, as DNA: TGTGCCAGCAGTGTTCCCGCGGGGGGCGGAACAGATACGCAGTATTTT.